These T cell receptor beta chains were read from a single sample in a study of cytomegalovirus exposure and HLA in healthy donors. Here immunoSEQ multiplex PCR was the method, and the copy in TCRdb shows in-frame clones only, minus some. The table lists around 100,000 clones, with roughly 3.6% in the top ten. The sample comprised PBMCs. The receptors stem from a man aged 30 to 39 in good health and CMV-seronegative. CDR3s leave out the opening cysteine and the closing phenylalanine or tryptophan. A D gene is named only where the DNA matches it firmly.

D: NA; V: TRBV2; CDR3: ASSVDSSYNEQF
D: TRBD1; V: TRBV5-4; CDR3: ASSPGRGPYEQY
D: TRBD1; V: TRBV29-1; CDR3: SVEGGQGDEKLF
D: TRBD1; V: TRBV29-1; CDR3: SVGIGGGYGYT
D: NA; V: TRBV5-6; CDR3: ASTLAGRQGGGYT
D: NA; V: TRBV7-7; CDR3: ASSLLAGFQETQY
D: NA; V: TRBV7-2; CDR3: ASSSESRSLRGTQY
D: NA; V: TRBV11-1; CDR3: ASSGSGNRDSGANVLT
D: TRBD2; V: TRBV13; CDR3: ASRGTSGGSSYEQY
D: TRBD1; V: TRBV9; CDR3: ASSVGPGQGAEKLF
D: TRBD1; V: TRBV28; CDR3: ASSPQTGGTEAF
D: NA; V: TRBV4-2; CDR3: ASSREGWQGVGETQY
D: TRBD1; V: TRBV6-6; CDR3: ASRPTGTGFGNTIY
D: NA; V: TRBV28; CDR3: ASSLRAPGKLF
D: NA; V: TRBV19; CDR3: ASSTTRSETQY
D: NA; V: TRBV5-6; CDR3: ASSSGDISYEQY
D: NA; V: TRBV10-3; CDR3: AISESVREEAYSNQPQH
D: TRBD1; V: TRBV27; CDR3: ASSSRQGDEKLF
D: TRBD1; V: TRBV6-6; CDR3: ASSYQGRQGDTEAF
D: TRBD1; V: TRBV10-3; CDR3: ATGTGSYEQY
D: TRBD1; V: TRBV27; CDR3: ASSPRQGAYGYT
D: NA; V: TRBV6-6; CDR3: ASMVGWNSPLH
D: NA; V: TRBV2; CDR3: ASRRREVNTEAF
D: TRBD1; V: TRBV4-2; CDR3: ASSQGQGVLALH
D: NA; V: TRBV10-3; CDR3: AISEPPDQAIGYT
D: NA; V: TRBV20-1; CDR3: SARVDSTQY
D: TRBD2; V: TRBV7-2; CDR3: ASSDRISGGKYEQY
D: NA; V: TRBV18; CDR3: ASSPQIIVATNEKLF
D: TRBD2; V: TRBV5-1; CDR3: ASSPTSGPYNEQF
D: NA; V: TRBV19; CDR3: ASSPYSGERAEKLF
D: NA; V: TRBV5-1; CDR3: ASSLGPNEGAEAF